This T cell receptor (beta chain) was sequenced in a study of T cell responses to AZD1222 COVID-19 vaccine (dated by TCRdb to the early 2020s). General notes on the study: AZD1222 recipients whose second dose came at about 4 weeks and those whose second dose came at about 12 weeks were combined into one group, since spike-specific TCR depth and breadth did not differ between the two schedules. A total of approximately 250 trial participants underwent TCR sequencing, of whom about 210 had received two doses of AZD1222 and 26 had received two doses of the MenACWY control vaccine. Trial participants were enrolled into age subgroups of 18-55, 56-69 and 70-plus years, which contained around 150, 28 and 57 TCR-sequenced participants, respectively. General study outcomes and caveats: Reportedly, almost half of the unique spike-specific TCRs recognized epitopes lying outside the regions that are mutated in the B.1.351 and B.1.1.7 variants. After two AZD1222 doses, both the breadth and the depth of spike-specific TCRs were significantly higher than at day 0 and than in MenACWY recipients. The vaccine-associated CD4 TCRs covered the entire spike protein, and the dominant responses fell in regions 160-218 and 743-854. Participants were mostly white British, with more females than males. The authors suggested clonal diversity may have been underestimated. Because no samples from the day 14 peak response were available, repertoires could be characterized only after the peak T cell response. The 56-69-year group was small, and its depth increase did not reach significance, likely because of low power. Conclusions about previously exposed vaccinees are limited, since just a handful of AZD1222 recipients were seropositive for SARS-CoV-2 at baseline.

The CDR3 regions of human TCRbeta chains were subjected to immunosequencing. The authors' pipeline ran thus. TCRs in the repertoires were compared against a reference library of SARS-CoV-2-specific TCRs that had been generated with the MIRA antigen-specificity platform. Breadth meant the fraction of unique TCRs that were SARS-CoV-2-associated, whereas depth meant the fraction of total T cells that were SARS-CoV-2-associated. Using the MIRA data, every spike-specific TCR was mapped to the spike region that the TCR reacted to and assigned to either a CD4 or a CD8 class. Log10-transformed breadth and depth values were compared by one-way ANOVA with Sidak's multiple comparisons tests. TCRdb holds this immuneACCESS table with in-frame rearrangements only. Some clones are missing; in checked studies, unresolved V genes explain under half, and the rest has no known cause. The DNA was the basis for D and trimming; V, J and clone size are from that table. The sample profile shows 85,000 to 100,000 clones; approximately 86% of them were found once. The top ten constitute 5.5% to 7% of the sample.

This sample's time point label indicates: baseline before first vaccination. Vaccinee samples came from UK trials COV001 and COV002, including a single-blind randomized controlled phase 2/3 trial of AZD1222 (ChAdOx1 nCoV-19) in healthy adults. Trial participant PBMC samples were collected at day 0 and day 28 after the second dose for TCRbeta chain sequencing. The germline V and J ends show losses of 3 bases and 4 bases respectively, and no gene match explains 8 bases of the junction. The germline V gene (reference sequence) provides CDR1 GTSNPN and CDR2 SVGIG. Including the terminal cysteine and phenylalanine, the CDR3 comprises 15 residues. Just CDR3 DNA is preserved here, 45 bases in frame from base 1. A remark on this clone: Which antigen it targets is not known. Per-base quality was not reported, and no clone a single base away is much larger than it.

The clonotype comes from an adult in good health. This chain is built from TRBV30 and TRBJ1-4; 7 central bases correspond to TRBD1. The sample was peripheral blood, taken on day 0 of AZD1222 vaccination. The DNA sequence is as follows: TGTGCCTGGAGCGGCTTCGGACAGGATAATGAAAAACTGTTTTTT. Its amino acids are CAWSGFGQDNEKLFF.